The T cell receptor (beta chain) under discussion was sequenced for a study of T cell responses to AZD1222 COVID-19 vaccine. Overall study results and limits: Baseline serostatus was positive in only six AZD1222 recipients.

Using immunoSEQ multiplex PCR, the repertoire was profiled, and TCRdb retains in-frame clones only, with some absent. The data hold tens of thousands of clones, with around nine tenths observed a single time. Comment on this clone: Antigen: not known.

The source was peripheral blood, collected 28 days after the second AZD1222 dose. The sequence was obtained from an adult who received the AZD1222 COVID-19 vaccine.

DNA of the CDR3: TGTGCCAGCAGCTTAATTGGACGGGCTCGGGGGTCGGAGACCCAGTACTTC. Protein product: CASSLIGRARGSETQYF. The chain couples TRBV7-2 to TRBJ2-5; maybe TRBD2 (6 bases). V was trimmed by 2 bases and J by 5 bases, leaving 21 bases between them. CDR3 length: 17 residues. In germline, CDR1 is SGHTA, CDR2 FQGNSA.